This TCR beta chain was obtained from a study of blood T cell repertoires in COVID-19. Germline values: CDR1 MGHRA, CDR2 YSYEKL. The CDR3 has 15 amino acids. V was trimmed by 0 bases and J by 4 bases, leaving 13 bases between them. The assay was immunoSEQ multiplex PCR, and TCRdb's table has in-frame clones only and misses some. The sample includes 130,000 to 150,000 clones, approximately 87% seen only once; the top ten take around 4.5%. There are a few counts of this clone. This receptor was obtained from a woman aged 40-49 years with acute or convalescent COVID-19. Sequencing was performed on peripheral blood. The chain is built from TRBV4-1 and TRBJ2-7; no definite D call. The CDR3 region has the DNA TGCGCCAGCAGCCAAGAGGCCGGGTTCACTTACGAGCAGTACTTC. Amino acids: CASSQEAGFTYEQYF.